One and the same sample provided the 5 T cell receptor beta chains below, sequenced in a study of cytomegalovirus exposure and HLA in healthy donors. Researchers ran the PCR with 60 Vbeta and 13 Jbeta primers. TCRdb's copy holds only in-frame clones and misses some; the assay was immunoSEQ multiplex PCR. The sample features around 75,000 clones, with less than 6% in its top ten. Sequenced input: PBMCs. All receptors derive from a man aged 40-49 years in good health and CMV-seronegative.

This rearrangement joins TRBV6-6 to TRBJ1-2, with D tentatively TRBD1 (6 bases). This CDR3 contains 12 residues. With 2 bases removed from V and 7 bases from J, the gap between germline ends came to 8 bases. Germline V gives CDR1 MNHNY, CDR2 SVGAGI (reference sequence). CDR3 nucleotides: TGTGCCAGCAGTTACGGGGGCGTTGGCTACACCTTC. Protein sequence: CASSYGGVGYTF.

The chain links TRBV18 to TRBJ2-2; TRBD1 agrees at 7 bases. With V trimmed by 6 bases and J by 1 base, 5 bases remained unmatched. Germline V CDR1 and CDR2: KGHSH, LQKENI. The CDR3 totals 15 residues. The CDR3 region is CASSSTGVNTGELFF. CDR3 DNA sequence: TGTGCCAGCTCTTCAACAGGGGTGAACACCGGGGAGCTGTTTTTT.

V gene TRBV27 combines with J gene TRBJ2-7, with 9 positions matching TRBD1. CDR1 is MNHEY and CDR2 is SMNVEV in the germline V gene (reference sequence). The CDR3 sequence is 14 residues long. V shed 5 bases and J 6 bases; nucleotides not matched to a gene: 8. Here the CDR3 reads CASSKQGANGEQYF. CDR3 DNA: TGTGCCAGCAGTAAACAGGGGGCGAATGGCGAGCAGTACTTC.

The chain joins TRBV29-1 to TRBJ2-3; 13 nucleotides agree with TRBD2. CDR1 and CDR2 from the germline V gene are SQVTM and ANQGSEA. CDR3 length: 15 amino acids. V trimming: 6 bases; J trimming: 9 bases; junction bases outside the gene matches: 12. The CDR3 spells CSVAQGTSGEGTQYF. The CDR3, as DNA: TGCAGCGTCGCACAAGGGACTAGCGGGGAGGGGACGCAGTATTTT.

The V gene is TRBV7-6, the J gene TRBJ1-3; 8 positions agree with TRBD1. CDR1 is SGHVS and CDR2 is FNYEAQ in the germline V gene. Germline trimming cut 6 bases from V and 3 bases from J; bases unmatched to any gene: 4. There are 14 residues in the CDR3. Here the CDR3 reads CASRRQGSGNTIYF. For the CDR3, the DNA is TGTGCCAGCAGGCGACAGGGGAGTGGAAACACCATATATTTT.